The 11 T cell receptor beta chains given below trace back to one sample, sequenced in a study of T-cell reconstitution after alpha-beta-depleted transplantation in children. TCRbeta library preparation incorporated unique molecular identifiers. TCRdb analysed the PCR reads with MiXCR anew, one entry per CDR3 protein. The data show about 420,000 distinct CDR3 sequences, approximately 10% seen once. This specimen was PBMCs from the stem cell graft donor, taken from the stem cell graft. Receptors were obtained from a human donor who donated a stem cell graft to a child with acute myeloid leukemia.

This clonotype was recorded at least ten times. This rearrangement joins TRBV11-3 to TRBJ2-5; D gene uncertain. Germline CDR1 reads SGHNT; CDR2 reads YENEEA. The CDR3 is 13 amino acids. V was clipped by 5 bases and J by 0 bases, with 7 bases between them. CDR3 bases: TGTGCCAGCAGCCCAGGCCACCAAGAGACCCAGTACTTC. Protein sequence: CASSPGHQETQYF.

This clonotype appeared a few times. The chain has TRBV15 and TRBJ2-5, with a tentative D call TRBD1 (6 bases). Germline CDR1 and CDR2: LNHNV and YYDKDF (reference sequence). V lost 1 base and J lost 1, with 19 bases in between. The CDR3 extends over 18 amino acids. The CDR3 spells CATSRVEWPGEFQETQYF. In DNA form, the CDR3 reads TGTGCCACCAGCAGAGTGGAGTGGCCAGGGGAGTTCCAAGAGACCCAGTACTTC.

This clonotype was picked up many times. The chain has TRBV10-3 and TRBJ2-7, with D possibly matching TRBD2 (6 bases). Trimming removed 6 bases at V and 0 bases at J, with 15 bases between. This CDR3 is 15 amino acids long. Germline values: CDR1 ENHRY, CDR2 SYGVKD. CDR3 DNA sequence: TGTGCCATCAGAGCTGGGACCGGGAGCTCCTACGAGCAGTACGTC. Translating it yields CAIRAGTGSSYEQYV.

This clonotype was observed a few times. The V call is TRBV7-9, the J call TRBJ2-7; 9 positions agree with TRBD2. CDR3 size: 15 residues. Per the germline V gene, CDR1 is SEHNR and CDR2 is FQNEAQ (reference sequence). V was clipped by 5 bases and J by 0 bases; unmatched bases: 5. CDR3 coding DNA: TGTGCCAGCAGCCGGACTAGCGCCCCCTCCTACGAGCAGTACTTC. It translates to CASSRTSAPSYEQYF. Variable domain in full (rest from reference TRBV7-9 and TRBJ2-7): DTGVSQNPRHKITKRGQNVTFRCDPISEHNRLYWYRQTLGQGPEFLTYFQNEAQLEKSRLLSDRFSAERPKGSFSTLEIQRTEQGDSAMYLCASSRTSAPSYEQYFGPGTRLTVT.

This clonotype has a handful of counts. This chain connects TRBV5-1 to TRBJ2-3, with D possibly TRBD2 on 6 matching bases. V lost 3 bases, J lost 0 bases, and 11 bases lay in between. Per the germline V gene, CDR1 is SGHRS and CDR2 is YFSETQ. This CDR3 spans 15 amino acids. The CDR3 protein is CASSSQRASTDTQYF. DNA for the CDR3: TGCGCCAGCAGCTCCCAGCGGGCTAGCACAGATACGCAGTATTTT.

The chain joins TRBV6-2 or TRBV6-3 to TRBJ2-2, with D possibly matching TRBD1 (6 bases). The CDR3 is made up of 13 amino acids. Germline CDR1 MNHEY, CDR2 SVGEGT. The V gene lost 6 bases and the J gene lost 6 bases, with 11 bases spanning the gap. In DNA, the CDR3 is TGTGCCAGCAGAAGACAGGCAGCCGGGGAGCTGTTTTTT. This gives the protein CASRRQAAGELFF.

This sequence joins TRBV29-1 and TRBJ2-7; D gene unclear. The V gene's germline CDR1 is SQVTM and CDR2 ANQGSEA. This CDR3 comprises 11 residues. Trimming removed 5 bases at V and 2 bases at J, with 7 bases between. The CDR3 protein is CSVFSAYEQYF. CDR3 DNA sequence: TGCAGCGTTTTCTCAGCCTACGAGCAGTACTTC.

As regards this clonotype: The junction and the germline gene differ at one end; a read error may be behind it. The chain carries TRBV7-2 and TRBJ2-1; TRBD1 aligns across 10 bases. The CDR3 length is 14 residues. In germline, CDR1 is SGHTA, CDR2 FQGNSA. For the CDR3, the DNA is TGTGCCAGCAGCTACCGACAGGGGGCGAGTGAGCACTTCTTC. Protein product: CASSYRQGASEHFF.

This chain connects TRBV4-1 to TRBJ1-2; 7 bases are shared with TRBD1. V gave up 0 bases and J gave up 3 bases; unmatched junction bases: 10. The CDR3 is 17 amino acids. The germline CDR1 and CDR2 sequences are MGHRA and YSYEKL. The CDR3 DNA sequence: TGCGCCAGCAGCCAAGACCTGACAGGGTATGGGTACTATGGCTACACCTTC. It codes for CASSQDLTGYGYYGYTF.

This clonotype has at least ten counts. At one end, the junction sequence differs from germline, possibly due to a read error. V gene TRBV5-1 combines with J gene TRBJ2-3; D could derive from TRBD1 or TRBD2 (6 bases each). The CDR3 covers 15 residues. Germline values: CDR1 SGHRS, CDR2 YFSETQ. The CDR3 DNA reads TGTGCCAGCAGCTTGGGTGGGGGGCTCACAGATACGCAGTATTTT. It translates to CASSLGGGLTDTQYF.

On this clonotype itself: An end of the junction does not agree with germline; a read error may underlie this. This rearrangement joins TRBV20-1 to TRBJ2-1; a weak D match, TRBD1 (5 bases). CDR1 is DFQATT, CDR2 SNEGSKA, per germline (reference sequence). CDR3 length equals 18 residues. CDR3 region: CCARPFTVDSSSYNEQFF. In DNA, the CDR3 is TGCTGTGCTAGACCCTTCACAGTTGACAGTAGCTCCTACAATGAGCAGTTCTTC.